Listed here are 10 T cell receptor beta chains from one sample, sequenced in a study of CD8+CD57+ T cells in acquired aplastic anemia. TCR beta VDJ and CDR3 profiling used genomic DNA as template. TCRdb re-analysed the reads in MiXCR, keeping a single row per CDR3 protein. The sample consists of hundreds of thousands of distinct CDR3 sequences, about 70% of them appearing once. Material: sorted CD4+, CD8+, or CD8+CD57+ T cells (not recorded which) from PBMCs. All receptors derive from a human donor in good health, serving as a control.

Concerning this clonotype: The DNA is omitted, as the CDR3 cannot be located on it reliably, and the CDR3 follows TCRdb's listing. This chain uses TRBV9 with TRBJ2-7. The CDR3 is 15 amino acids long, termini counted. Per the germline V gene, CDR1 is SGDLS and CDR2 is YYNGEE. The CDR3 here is CASSVGVRSTSGQYF.

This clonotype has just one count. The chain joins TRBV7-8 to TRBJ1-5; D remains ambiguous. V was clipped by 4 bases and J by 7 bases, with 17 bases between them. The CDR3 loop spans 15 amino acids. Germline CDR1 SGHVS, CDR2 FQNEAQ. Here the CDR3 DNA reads TGTGCCAGCAGCTCCACGGCACGCCCTGGCCAGCCCCAGCATTTT. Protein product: CASSSTARPGQPQHF.

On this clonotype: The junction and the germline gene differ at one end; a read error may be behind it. CDR3 protein: CASSLWRSDEQYF. The CDR3 DNA reads as TGTGCCAGCAGCTTATGGCGCTCCGACGAGCAGTACTTC. V usage is TRBV5-4 and J usage is TRBJ2-7; no reliable D call. The CDR3 is 13 amino acids. CDR1 and CDR2 from the germline V gene are SGHNT and YYREEE (reference sequence).

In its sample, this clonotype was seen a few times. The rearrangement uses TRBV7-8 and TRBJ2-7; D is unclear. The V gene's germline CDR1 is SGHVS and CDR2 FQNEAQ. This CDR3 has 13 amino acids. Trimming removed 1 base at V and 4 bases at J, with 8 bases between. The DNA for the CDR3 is TGTGCCAGCAGCTTAGGGCTCAATTACGAGCAGTACTTC. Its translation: CASSLGLNYEQYF.

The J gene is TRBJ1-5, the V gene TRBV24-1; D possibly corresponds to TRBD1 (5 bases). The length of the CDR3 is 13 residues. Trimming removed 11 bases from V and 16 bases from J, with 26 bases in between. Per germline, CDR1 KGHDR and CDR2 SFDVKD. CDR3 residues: CASSCRGRLHAHF. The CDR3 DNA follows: TGTGCCAGTAGTTGCCGGGGGAGGTTGCACGCTCATTTT.

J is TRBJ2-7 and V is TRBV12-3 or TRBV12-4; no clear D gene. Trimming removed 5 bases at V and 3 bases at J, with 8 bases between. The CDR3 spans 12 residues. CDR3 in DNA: TGTGCCAGCAGTACCACGTTCTACGAGCAGTACTTC. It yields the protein CASSTTFYEQYF.

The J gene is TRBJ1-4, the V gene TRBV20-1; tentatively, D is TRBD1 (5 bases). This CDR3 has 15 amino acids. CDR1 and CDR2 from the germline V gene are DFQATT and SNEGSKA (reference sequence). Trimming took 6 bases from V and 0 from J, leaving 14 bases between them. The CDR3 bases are TGCAGTGCGCGAGCCGGGGGAACAACTAATGAAAAACTGTTTTTT. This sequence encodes CSARAGGTTNEKLFF.

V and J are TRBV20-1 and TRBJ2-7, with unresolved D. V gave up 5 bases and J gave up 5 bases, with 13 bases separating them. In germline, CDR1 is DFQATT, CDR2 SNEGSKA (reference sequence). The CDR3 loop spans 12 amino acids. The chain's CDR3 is CSASTDGDEQYV. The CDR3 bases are TGCAGTGCTTCGACGGATGGCGACGAGCAGTACGTC.

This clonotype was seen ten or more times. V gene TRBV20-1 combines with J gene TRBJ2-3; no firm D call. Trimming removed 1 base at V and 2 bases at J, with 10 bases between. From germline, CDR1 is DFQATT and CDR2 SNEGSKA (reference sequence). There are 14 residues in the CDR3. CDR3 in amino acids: CSARAVGFTDTQYF. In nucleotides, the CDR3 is TGCAGTGCTAGAGCGGTTGGATTCACAGATACGCAGTATTTT.

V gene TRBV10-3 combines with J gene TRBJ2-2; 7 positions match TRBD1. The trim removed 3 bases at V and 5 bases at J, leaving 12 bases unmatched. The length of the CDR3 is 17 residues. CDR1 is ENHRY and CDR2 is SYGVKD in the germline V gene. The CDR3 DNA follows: TGTGCCATCAGTGACCCTGGCCGGGACAGTCGGACCGGGGAGCTGTTTTTT. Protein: CAISDPGRDSRTGELFF.